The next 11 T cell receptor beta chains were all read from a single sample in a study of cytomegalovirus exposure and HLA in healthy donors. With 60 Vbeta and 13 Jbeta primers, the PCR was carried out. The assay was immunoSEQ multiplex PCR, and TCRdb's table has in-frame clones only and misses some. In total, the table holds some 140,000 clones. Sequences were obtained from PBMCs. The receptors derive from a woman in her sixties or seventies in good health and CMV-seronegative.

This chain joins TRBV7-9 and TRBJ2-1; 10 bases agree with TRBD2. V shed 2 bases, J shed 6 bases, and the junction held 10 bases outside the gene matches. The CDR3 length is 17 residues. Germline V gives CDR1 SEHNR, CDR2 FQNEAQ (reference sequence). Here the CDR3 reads CASSLPNTGLASNEQFF. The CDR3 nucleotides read TGTGCCAGCAGCTTACCTAACACGGGACTAGCGAGCAATGAGCAGTTCTTC.

CDR3 sequence reads: CASSGPGQGYSGNTIYF. CDR3 nucleotide sequence: TGTGCCAGCAGCGGGCCGGGACAGGGATATTCTGGAAACACCATATATTTT. This chain links TRBV9 with TRBJ1-3; TRBD1 matches 9 bases. The V gene's germline CDR1 is SGDLS and CDR2 YYNGEE. Trimming cost V 3 bases and J 1 base; bases outside gene matches: 8. The CDR3 consists of 17 residues.

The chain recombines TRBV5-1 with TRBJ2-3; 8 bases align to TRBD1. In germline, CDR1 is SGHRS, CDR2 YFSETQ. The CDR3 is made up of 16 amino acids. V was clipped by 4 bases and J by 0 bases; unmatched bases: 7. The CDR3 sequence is CASSGGTGPSTDTQYF. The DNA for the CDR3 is TGCGCCAGCAGCGGCGGGACAGGCCCTAGCACAGATACGCAGTATTTT.

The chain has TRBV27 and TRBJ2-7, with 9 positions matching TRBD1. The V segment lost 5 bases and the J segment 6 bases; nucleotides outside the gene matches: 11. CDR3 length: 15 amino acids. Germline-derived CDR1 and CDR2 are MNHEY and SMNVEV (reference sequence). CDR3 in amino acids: CASSPPPGQGFEQYF. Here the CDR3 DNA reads TGTGCCAGCAGTCCCCCCCCGGGACAGGGATTCGAGCAGTACTTC.

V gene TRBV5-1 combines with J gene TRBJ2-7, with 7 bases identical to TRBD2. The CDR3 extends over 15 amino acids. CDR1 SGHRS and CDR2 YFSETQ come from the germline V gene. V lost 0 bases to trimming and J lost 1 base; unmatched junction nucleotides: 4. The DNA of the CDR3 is TGCGCCAGCAGCTTGGGAGCGGGGACTTCCTACGAGCAGTACTTC. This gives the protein CASSLGAGTSYEQYF. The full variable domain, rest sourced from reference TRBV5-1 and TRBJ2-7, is KAGVTQTPRYLIKTRGQQVTLSCSPISGHRSVSWYQQTPGQGLQFLFEYFSETQRNKGNFPGRFSGRQFSNSRSEMNVSTLELGDSALYLCASSLGAGTSYEQYFGPGTRLTVT.

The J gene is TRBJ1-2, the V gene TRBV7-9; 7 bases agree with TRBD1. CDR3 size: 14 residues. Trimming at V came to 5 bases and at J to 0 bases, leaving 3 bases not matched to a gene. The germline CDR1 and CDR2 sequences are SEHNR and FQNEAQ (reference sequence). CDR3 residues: CASSPGQANYGYTF. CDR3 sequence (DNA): TGTGCCAGCAGCCCTGGACAGGCTAACTATGGCTACACCTTC.

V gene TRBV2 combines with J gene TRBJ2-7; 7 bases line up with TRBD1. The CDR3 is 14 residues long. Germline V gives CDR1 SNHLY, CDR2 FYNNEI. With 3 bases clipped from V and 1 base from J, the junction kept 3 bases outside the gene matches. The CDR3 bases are TGTGCCAGCAGTGAGGGGACAGCGTCCTACGAGCAGTACTTC. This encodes CASSEGTASYEQYF.

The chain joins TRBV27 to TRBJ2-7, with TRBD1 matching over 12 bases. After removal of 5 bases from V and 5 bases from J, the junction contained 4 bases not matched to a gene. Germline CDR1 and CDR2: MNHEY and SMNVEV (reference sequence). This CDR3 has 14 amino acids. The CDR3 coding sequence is TGTGCCAGCAGTCACGGGACAGGGGGCCACGAGCAGTACTTC. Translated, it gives CASSHGTGGHEQYF.

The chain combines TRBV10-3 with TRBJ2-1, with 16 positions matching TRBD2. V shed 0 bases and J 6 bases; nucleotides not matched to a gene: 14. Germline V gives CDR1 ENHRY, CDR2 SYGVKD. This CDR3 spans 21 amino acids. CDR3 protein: CAISESRGLAGGPRGRNEQFF. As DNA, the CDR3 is TGTGCCATCAGTGAGTCTAGGGGACTAGCGGGGGGGCCGAGAGGGCGCAATGAGCAGTTCTTC.

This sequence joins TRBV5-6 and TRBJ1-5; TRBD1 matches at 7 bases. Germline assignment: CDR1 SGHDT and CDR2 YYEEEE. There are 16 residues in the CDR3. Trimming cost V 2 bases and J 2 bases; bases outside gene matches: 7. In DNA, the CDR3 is TGTGCCAGCAGCTTCTTCTTCGGACAGGGCAATCAGCCCCAGCATTTT. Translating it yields CASSFFFGQGNQPQHF. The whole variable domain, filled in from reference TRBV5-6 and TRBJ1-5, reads DAGVTQSPTHLIKTRGQQVTLRCSPKSGHDTVSWYQQALGQGPQFIFQYYEEEERQRGNFPDRFSGHQFPNYSSELNVNALLLGDSALYLCASSFFFGQGNQPQHFGDGTRLSIL.

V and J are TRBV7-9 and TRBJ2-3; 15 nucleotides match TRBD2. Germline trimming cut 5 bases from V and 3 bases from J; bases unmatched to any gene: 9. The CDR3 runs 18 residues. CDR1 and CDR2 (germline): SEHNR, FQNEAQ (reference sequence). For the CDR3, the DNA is TGTGCCAGCAGCCGCGGACTAGCGGGGGGGTCGTATACAGATACGCAGTATTTT. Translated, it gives CASSRGLAGGSYTDTQYF.